This T cell receptor beta chain appears in the sequencing data of a study of cytomegalovirus exposure and HLA in healthy donors. Study-level points and caveats: In an earlier analysis, productive rearrangement rates for most beta V segments clustered near 87% or 30%. CMV serostatus alone was available as immune exposure information. TCR beta sequences numbering about 17,000 were associated with HLA alleles at 0.05 false discovery rate in a later analysis.

Concerning this clone: Its cognate antigen is unknown.

PCR amplification relied on 60 Vbeta primers (plus 13 Jbeta primers). Assay: immunoSEQ multiplex PCR; the TCRdb copy retains only in-frame clones and omits some. The sample consists of approximately 77,000 clones, around 78% of them appearing once. Trimming removed 2 bases at V and 1 base at J, with 6 bases between. The CDR3 contains 13 residues. Looked up from germline, CDR1 is SGHDT and CDR2 is YYEEEE. Sequencing was performed on PBMCs. The chain combines TRBV5-6 with TRBJ1-1; D unresolved. This clonotype originated in a man aged 40-49 years in good health and CMV-seronegative. The CDR3 here is CASSFTTNTEAFF. Written as DNA, the CDR3 is TGTGCCAGCAGCTTTACAACGAACACTGAAGCTTTCTTT.